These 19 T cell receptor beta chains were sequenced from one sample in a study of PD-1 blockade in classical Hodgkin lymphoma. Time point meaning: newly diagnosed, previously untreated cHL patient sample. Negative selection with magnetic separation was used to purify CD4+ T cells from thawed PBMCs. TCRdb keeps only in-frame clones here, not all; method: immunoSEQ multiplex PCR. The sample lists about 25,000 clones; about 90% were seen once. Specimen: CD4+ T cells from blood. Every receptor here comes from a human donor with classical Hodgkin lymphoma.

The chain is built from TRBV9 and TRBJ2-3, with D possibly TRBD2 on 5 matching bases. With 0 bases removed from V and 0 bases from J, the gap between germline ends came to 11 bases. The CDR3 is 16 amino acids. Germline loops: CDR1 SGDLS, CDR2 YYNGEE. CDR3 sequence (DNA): TGTGCCAGCAGCGTAGTAGGATTAGCGAGCACAGATACGCAGTATTTT. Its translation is CASSVVGLASTDTQYF.

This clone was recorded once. The CDR3 bases are TGTGCCAGCAGCTTATCCCAGGGGGTACGAGAAAAACTGTTTTTT. Its protein is CASSLSQGVREKLFF. V usage is TRBV7-9 and J usage is TRBJ1-4; 7 positions match TRBD1. This CDR3 contains 15 residues. Trimming removed 2 bases from V and 8 bases from J; junction bases left unmatched: 8. The germline V gene has CDR1 SEHNR and CDR2 FQNEAQ (reference sequence).

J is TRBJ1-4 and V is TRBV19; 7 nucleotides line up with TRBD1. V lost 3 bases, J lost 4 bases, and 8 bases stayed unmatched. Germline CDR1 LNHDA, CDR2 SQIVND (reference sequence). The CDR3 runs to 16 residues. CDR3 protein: CASSIRRGQGNEKLFF. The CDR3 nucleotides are TGTGCCAGTAGTATCCGAAGGGGGCAGGGTAATGAAAAACTGTTTTTT.

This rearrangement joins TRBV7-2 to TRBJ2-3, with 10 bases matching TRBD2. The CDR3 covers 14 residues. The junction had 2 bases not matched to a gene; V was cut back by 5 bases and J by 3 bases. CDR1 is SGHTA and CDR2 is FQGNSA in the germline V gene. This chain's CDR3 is CASSRGLATDTQYF. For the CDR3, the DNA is TGTGCCAGCAGCCGGGGACTAGCGACAGATACGCAGTATTTT. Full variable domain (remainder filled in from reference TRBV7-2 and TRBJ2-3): GAGVSQSPSNKVTEKGKDVELRCDPISGHTALYWYRQSLGQGLEFLIYFQGNSAPDKSGLPSDRFSAERTGGSVSTLTIQRTQQEDSAVYLCASSRGLATDTQYFGPGTRLTVL.

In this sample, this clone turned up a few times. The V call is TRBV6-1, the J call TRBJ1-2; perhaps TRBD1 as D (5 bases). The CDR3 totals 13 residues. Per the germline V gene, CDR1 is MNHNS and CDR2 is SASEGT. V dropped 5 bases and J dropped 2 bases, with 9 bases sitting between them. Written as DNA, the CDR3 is TGTGCCAGCAGTCGGGGGACGAACTATGGCTACACCTTC. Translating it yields CASSRGTNYGYTF.

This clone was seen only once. The CDR3 nucleotides are TGTGCCAGCAGTGCCACACCTAGTGAAAACTCTGGAAACACCATATATTTT. It is translated as CASSATPSENSGNTIYF. V is TRBV25-1 and J is TRBJ1-3, with D hard to call. CDR1 and CDR2 from the germline V gene are MGHDK and SYGVNS. V gave up 4 bases and J gave up 0 bases, with 16 bases separating them. There are 17 residues in the CDR3. The full variable domain, in which reference TRBV25-1 and TRBJ1-3 provide the parts outside the CDR3, is EADIYQTPRYLVIGTGKKITLECSQTMGHDKMYWYQQDPGMELHLIHYSYGVNSTEKGDLSSESTVSRIRTEHFPLTLESARPSHTSQYLCASSATPSENSGNTIYFGEGSWLTVV.

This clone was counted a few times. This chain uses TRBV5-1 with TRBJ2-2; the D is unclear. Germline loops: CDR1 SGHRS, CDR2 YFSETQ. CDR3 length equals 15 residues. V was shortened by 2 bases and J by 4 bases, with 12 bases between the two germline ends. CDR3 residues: CASSFVDRITGELFF. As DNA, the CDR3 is TGCGCCAGCAGCTTTGTGGACCGAATCACCGGGGAGCTGTTTTTT.

The CDR3 DNA follows: TGCGCCAGCAGTTTCGGTCCCGGATCAAATCAGCCCCAGCATTTT. Protein sequence: CASSFGPGSNQPQHF. The gene calls are TRBV5-1 and TRBJ1-5; D uncertain. Germline loops: CDR1 SGHRS, CDR2 YFSETQ. The V and J ends lost 5 bases and 4 bases respectively, with 16 bases between them. CDR3 length: 15 amino acids. Full variable domain (outside the CDR3, taken from reference TRBV5-1 and TRBJ1-5): KAGVTQTPRYLIKTRGQQVTLSCSPISGHRSVSWYQQTPGQGLQFLFEYFSETQRNKGNFPGRFSGRQFSNSRSEMNVSTLELGDSALYLCASSFGPGSNQPQHFGDGTRLSIL.

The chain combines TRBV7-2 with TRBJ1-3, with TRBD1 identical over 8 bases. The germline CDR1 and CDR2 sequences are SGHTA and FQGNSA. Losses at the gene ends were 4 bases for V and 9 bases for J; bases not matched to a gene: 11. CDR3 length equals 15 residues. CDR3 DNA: TGTGCCAGCAGCTGGGTGACAGGGGAAGGGGGCACCATATATTTT. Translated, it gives CASSWVTGEGGTIYF.

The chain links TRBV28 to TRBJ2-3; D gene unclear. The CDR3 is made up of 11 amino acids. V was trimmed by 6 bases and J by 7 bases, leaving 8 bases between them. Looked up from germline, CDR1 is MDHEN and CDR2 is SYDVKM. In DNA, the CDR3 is TGTGCCAGCAGGCTTAGCAATACGCAGTATTTT. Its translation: CASRLSNTQYF.

Written as DNA, the CDR3 is TGTGCCAGTAGGTCCGGGGGGGCCCACGAGCAGTACTTC. It codes for CASRSGGAHEQYF. The chain joins TRBV19 to TRBJ2-7; 8 positions match TRBD2. Trimming removed 6 bases from V and 5 bases from J; junction bases left unmatched: 6. CDR3 size: 13 residues. Germline V lookup: CDR1 LNHDA, CDR2 SQIVND (reference sequence).

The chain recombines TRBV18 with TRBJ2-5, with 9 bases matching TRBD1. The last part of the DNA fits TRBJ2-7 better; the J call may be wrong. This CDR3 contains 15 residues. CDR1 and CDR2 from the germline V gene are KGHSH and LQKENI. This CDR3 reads CASSGQGMSSYEQYF. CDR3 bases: TGTGCCAGCTCCGGACAGGGGATGAGCTCCTACGAGCAGTACTTC.

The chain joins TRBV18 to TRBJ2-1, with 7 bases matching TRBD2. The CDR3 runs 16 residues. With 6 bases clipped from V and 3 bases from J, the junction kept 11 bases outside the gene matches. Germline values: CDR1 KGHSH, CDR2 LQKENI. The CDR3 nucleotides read TGTGCCAGCTCTTCCGGGGGTGCGGGGGTCTACAATGAGCAGTTCTTC. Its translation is CASSSGGAGVYNEQFF.

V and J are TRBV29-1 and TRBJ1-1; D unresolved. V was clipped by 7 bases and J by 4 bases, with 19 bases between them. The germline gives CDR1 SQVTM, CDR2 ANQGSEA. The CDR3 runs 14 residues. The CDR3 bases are TGCAGCGCCGACCGGACGGCCTCGGGCACTGAAGCTTTCTTT. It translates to CSADRTASGTEAFF. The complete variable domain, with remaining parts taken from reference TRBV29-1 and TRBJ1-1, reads SAVISQKPSRDICQRGTSLTIQCQVDSQVTMMFWYRQQPGQSLTLIATANQGSEATYESGFVIDKFPISRPNLTFSTLTVSNMSPEDSSIYLCSADRTASGTEAFFGQGTRLTVV.

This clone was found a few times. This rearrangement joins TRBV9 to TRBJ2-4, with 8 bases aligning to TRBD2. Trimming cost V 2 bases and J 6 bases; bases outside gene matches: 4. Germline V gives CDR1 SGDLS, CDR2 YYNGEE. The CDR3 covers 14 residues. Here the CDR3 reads CASSVAGGGNIQYF. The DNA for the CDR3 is TGTGCCAGCAGCGTCGCGGGGGGTGGAAACATTCAGTACTTC.

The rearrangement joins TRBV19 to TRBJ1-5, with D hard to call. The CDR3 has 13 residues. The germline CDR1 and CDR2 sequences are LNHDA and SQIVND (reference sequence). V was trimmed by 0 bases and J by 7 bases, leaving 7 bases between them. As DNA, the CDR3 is TGTGCCAGTAGTATAGATCGAGGGCAGCCCCAGCATTTT. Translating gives CASSIDRGQPQHF.

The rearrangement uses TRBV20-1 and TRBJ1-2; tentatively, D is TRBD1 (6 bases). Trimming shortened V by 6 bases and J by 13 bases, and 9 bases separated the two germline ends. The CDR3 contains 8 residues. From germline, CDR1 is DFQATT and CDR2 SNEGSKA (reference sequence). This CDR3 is CSAGALTF. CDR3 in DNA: TGCAGTGCGGGGGCCCTCACCTTC.

Written as DNA, the CDR3 is TGTGCCAGCAGTTTATCGGTCGGCGCTAATTCACCCCTCCACTTT. This sequence encodes CASSLSVGANSPLHF. The chain carries TRBV27 and TRBJ1-6; D remains ambiguous. This CDR3 spans 15 amino acids. The germline gives CDR1 MNHEY, CDR2 SMNVEV (reference sequence). The V end lost 0 bases, the J end lost 6 bases, and 9 bases lay between the germline ends.

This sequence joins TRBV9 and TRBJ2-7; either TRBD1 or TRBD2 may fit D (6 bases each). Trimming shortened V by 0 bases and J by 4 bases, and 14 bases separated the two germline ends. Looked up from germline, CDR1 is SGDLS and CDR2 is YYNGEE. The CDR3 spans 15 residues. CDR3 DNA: TGTGCCAGCAGCGTAGAATGGGGGGCGACATACGAGCAGTACTTC. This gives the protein CASSVEWGATYEQYF.